These T cell receptor beta chains were read from a single sample in a study of cytomegalovirus exposure and HLA in healthy donors. The data were produced by immunoSEQ multiplex PCR, yet TCRdb's version contains in-frame clones alone and is incomplete. The data hold 80,000 or so clones, with roughly 72% observed a single time. The sequenced material came from PBMCs. The receptors here all came from a young man in good health and CMV-seropositive. Each CDR3 is given with its conserved first and last residue. The D gene is left open where the match is weak. Only some rows state a clone size, as once, few, many or a class for expanded clones.

size: -
D: -
V: TRBV9
J: TRBJ2-3
DNA: TGTGCCAGCAGCGGGGGCAGGGGCCAGGCGGGAGATACGCAGTATTTT
CDR3: CASSGGRGQAGDTQYF

size: few
D: TRBD1
V: TRBV27
J: TRBJ2-3
DNA: TGTGCCAGCAGTCCCTACAGGGGGCGCGCAGATACGCAGTATTTT
CDR3: CASSPYRGRADTQYF

size: -
D: -
V: TRBV19
J: TRBJ1-5
DNA: TGTGCCAGTAGACCCCCAGGTGGCAATCAGCCCCAGCATTTT
CDR3: CASRPPGGNQPQHF

size: -
D: TRBD1
V: TRBV19
J: TRBJ1-1
DNA: TGTGCCACACAGGGGGCCTGGGGAACTGAAGCTTTCTTT
CDR3: CATQGAWGTEAFF

size: medium-sized
D: -
V: TRBV14
J: TRBJ1-1
DNA: TGTGCCAGCAGCCAAGTAGCTGAAGCTTTCTTT
CDR3: CASSQVAEAFF

size: -
D: TRBD2
V: TRBV2
J: TRBJ2-1
DNA: TGTGCCAGCTTCGGGACTACCCTAGGAAATGAGCAGTTCTTC
CDR3: CASFGTTLGNEQFF

size: -
D: -
V: TRBV13
J: TRBJ1-6
DNA: TGTGCCAGCAGCCGCCGGGGGGATAATTCACCCCTCCACTTT
CDR3: CASSRRGDNSPLHF

size: -
D: -
V: TRBV6-1
J: TRBJ2-1
DNA: TGTGCCAGCACAGGAGCGGCTTCCTACAATGAGCAGTTCTTC
CDR3: CASTGAASYNEQFF

size: -
D: TRBD1
V: TRBV7-3
J: TRBJ1-1
DNA: TGTGCCAGCACCCAGGGGGTGGCGAACACTGAAGCTTTCTTT
CDR3: CASTQGVANTEAFF

size: -
D: TRBD1
V: TRBV13
J: TRBJ1-2
DNA: TGTGCCAGCAGCTCGGGACAGGCCTATGGCTACACCTTC
CDR3: CASSSGQAYGYTF

size: -
D: -
V: TRBV5-4
J: TRBJ2-5
DNA: TGTGCCAGCAGCTTGGGGGACCGTTGGAGGGCCCAGTACTTC
CDR3: CASSLGDRWRAQYF

size: -
D: TRBD2
V: TRBV5-1
J: TRBJ2-3
DNA: TGCGCCAGCAGCTGGACTACGGGGGGGACAGATACGCAGTATTTT
CDR3: CASSWTTGGTDTQYF

size: -
D: -
V: TRBV19
J: TRBJ1-5
DNA: TGTGCCAGTAGTACCGGACAGACAATCAGGACCCAGCATTTT
CDR3: CASSTGQTIRTQHF

size: -
D: -
V: TRBV15
J: TRBJ2-1
DNA: TGTGCCACCAGCAGAGATAGGGGGGGCACCTACAATGAGCAGTTCTTC
CDR3: CATSRDRGGTYNEQFF

size: -
D: -
V: TRBV27
J: TRBJ1-5
DNA: TGTGCCAGCAGACCATGGGCGGGGTATCAGCCCCAGAATTTT
CDR3: CASRPWAGYQPQNF

size: few
D: TRBD1
V: TRBV7-2
J: TRBJ2-2
DNA: TGTGCCAGCAGCCCCCAACAGGGGGCGGCCGGGGAGCTGTTTTTT
CDR3: CASSPQQGAAGELFF

size: -
D: TRBD1
V: TRBV15
J: TRBJ1-2
DNA: TGTGCCACCAGCAGAGATTGGGGACAGGGCCTGAATGGCTACACCTTC
CDR3: CATSRDWGQGLNGYTF

size: -
D: -
V: TRBV5-1
J: TRBJ2-1
DNA: TGCGCCAGCAGCTTGGGGTCAGCTGGGAGACTCTACAATGAGCAGTTCTTC
CDR3: CASSLGSAGRLYNEQFF

size: -
D: -
V: TRBV29-1
J: TRBJ1-2
DNA: TGCAGCGTTGCCACTAACTATGGCTACACCTTC
CDR3: CSVATNYGYTF

size: few
D: TRBD2
V: TRBV27
J: TRBJ2-7
DNA: TGTGCCAGCAGTCCCTTAGCGGGAGGACGATCCTACGAGCAGTACTTC
CDR3: CASSPLAGGRSYEQYF

size: few
D: TRBD1
V: TRBV5-1
J: TRBJ2-5
DNA: TGCGCCAGCAGCTTGGCCGACAGGGTTGAAGAGACCCAGTACTTC
CDR3: CASSLADRVEETQYF

size: -
D: -
V: TRBV7-3
J: TRBJ2-3
DNA: TGTGCCAGCAGCTCCCCGATGCACGGTCTTCCGGGGGCAGATACGCAGTATTTT
CDR3: CASSSPMHGLPGADTQYF

size: -
D: TRBD1
V: TRBV4-1
J: TRBJ2-5
DNA: TGCGCCAGCAGCCCAAGGACAGGAGCCCAGGGGACCCAGTACTTC
CDR3: CASSPRTGAQGTQYF

size: -
D: TRBD1
V: TRBV5-1
J: TRBJ2-3
DNA: TGCGCCAGCAGCTTCGGGACAGGACCAGATACGCAGTATTTT
CDR3: CASSFGTGPDTQYF

size: -
D: -
V: TRBV5-1
J: TRBJ1-1
DNA: TGCGCCAGCTCCTCCCACAGTCTGAACACTGAAGCTTTCTTT
CDR3: CASSSHSLNTEAFF

size: few
D: -
V: TRBV7-3
J: TRBJ2-5
DNA: TGTGCCAGCAGCCGAGAGATTGGAGAGACCCAGTACTTC
CDR3: CASSREIGETQYF

size: -
D: -
V: TRBV4-3
J: TRBJ2-3
DNA: TGCGCCAGCAGCCAAGATCCACTTAGCACAGATACGCAGTATTTT
CDR3: CASSQDPLSTDTQYF

size: -
D: TRBD2
V: TRBV6-1
J: TRBJ2-3
DNA: TGTGCCAGCAGTGCGACTAGCGGGGGAAACACAGATACGCAGTATTTT
CDR3: CASSATSGGNTDTQYF

size: -
D: -
V: TRBV30
J: TRBJ1-5
DNA: TGTGCCTGGAGTGTCACCCAGGGTCAGCCCCAGCATTTT
CDR3: CAWSVTQGQPQHF

size: -
D: TRBD1
V: TRBV6-5
J: TRBJ1-2
DNA: TGTGCCAGCAGCTCGTCTAGTAGGGGGCTCTATGGCTACACCTTC
CDR3: CASSSSSRGLYGYTF

size: -
D: -
V: TRBV28
J: TRBJ1-2
DNA: TGTGCCAGCAGTAAAGATTCGGACTCTAACTATGGCTACCCCTTC
CDR3: CASSKDSDSNYGYPF

size: once
D: TRBD2
V: TRBV7-6
J: TRBJ2-3
DNA: TGTGCCAGCAGCACCAGGACTAGCGGGGGTGCTGCTGTCGATACGCAGTATTTT
CDR3: CASSTRTSGGAAVDTQYF

size: -
D: TRBD2
V: TRBV4-2
J: TRBJ2-5
DNA: TGTGCCAGCAGCCAAGATCTGGCTAGCGGGGGGGAGACCCAGTACTTC
CDR3: CASSQDLASGGETQYF

size: -
D: -
V: TRBV6-5
J: TRBJ1-1
DNA: TGTGCCAGCAGGACCATCGCCGAGGGGGACACTGAAGCTTTCTTT
CDR3: CASRTIAEGDTEAFF

size: -
D: TRBD1
V: TRBV25-1
J: TRBJ1-5
DNA: TGTGCCAGCAGCCAGACAGGGGACAGCAATCAGCCCCAGCATTTT
CDR3: CASSQTGDSNQPQHF

size: -
D: -
V: TRBV15
J: TRBJ2-7
DNA: TGTGCCACCAGCAGAGACTCCGGGACAAGAATTACCTACGAGCAGTACTTC
CDR3: CATSRDSGTRITYEQYF

size: few
D: -
V: TRBV10-2
J: TRBJ1-1
DNA: TGCGCCAGCTCTCGGACAGCCACTGAAGCTTTCTTT
CDR3: CASSRTATEAFF

size: few
D: -
V: TRBV19
J: TRBJ1-1
DNA: TGTGCCAGTATGTCAGGGATCGTTGTCGACACTGAAGCTTTCTTT
CDR3: CASMSGIVVDTEAFF

size: -
D: TRBD1
V: TRBV29-1
J: TRBJ1-5
DNA: TGCAGCGCTAAGGACAGGGCGGGTCCCCAGCATTTT
CDR3: CSAKDRAGPQHF

size: -
D: -
V: TRBV25-1
J: TRBJ1-4
DNA: TGTGCCAGCAGTGATACATTGCAGGGGTCTGAAAAACTGTTTTTT
CDR3: CASSDTLQGSEKLFF

size: -
D: TRBD1
V: TRBV29-1
J: TRBJ2-5
DNA: TGCAGCGTTTCTCCAGGGGGCGCGGAGACCCAGTACTTC
CDR3: CSVSPGGAETQYF

size: once
D: -
V: TRBV5-6
J: TRBJ1-5
DNA: TGTGCCAGCAGCTCTAATAACAGGGCGAATCAGCCCCAGCATTTT
CDR3: CASSSNNRANQPQHF

size: -
D: TRBD2
V: TRBV27
J: TRBJ2-7
DNA: TGTGCCAGCAGTCCCTTCACCCCGGGACTAGCGGGAGAGTACGAGCAGTACTTC
CDR3: CASSPFTPGLAGEYEQYF

size: -
D: TRBD1
V: TRBV7-3
J: TRBJ2-3
DNA: TGTGCCAGCAGCTTAGTGGCGGACAGGACAGATACGCAGTATTTT
CDR3: CASSLVADRTDTQYF

size: -
D: TRBD2
V: TRBV4-1
J: TRBJ2-7
DNA: TGCGCCAGCAGCCAACGGGGGGACTCCTACGAGCAGTACTTC
CDR3: CASSQRGDSYEQYF

size: few
D: -
V: TRBV25-1
J: TRBJ2-1
DNA: TGTGCCAGCAACGGGTACAATGAGCAGTTCTTC
CDR3: CASNGYNEQFF

size: few
D: -
V: TRBV9
J: TRBJ2-5
DNA: TGTGCCAGCAGCGCTGCAGCCTCAGGAGGGGAGACCCAGTACTTC
CDR3: CASSAAASGGETQYF

size: -
D: -
V: TRBV7-8
J: TRBJ1-6
DNA: TGTGCCAGCAGCTTTGAGGGCGTGGAGTCACCCCTCCACTTT
CDR3: CASSFEGVESPLHF

size: -
D: -
V: TRBV6-6
J: TRBJ2-7
DNA: TGTGCCAGCAGTTCTCCCGACGAGCAGTACTTC
CDR3: CASSSPDEQYF

size: -
D: TRBD2
V: TRBV6-5
J: TRBJ2-2
DNA: TGTGCCAGCAGTAGGGCTAGCGGGATCGGGGAGCTGTTTTTT
CDR3: CASSRASGIGELFF

size: few
D: -
V: TRBV5-1
J: TRBJ1-2
DNA: TGCGCCAGCACCCGTGGGCAGGTTAACTATGGCTACACCTTC
CDR3: CASTRGQVNYGYTF

size: -
D: -
V: TRBV4-1
J: TRBJ1-1
DNA: TGCGCCAGCAGCCAAGACTTCACGGGGAACACTGAAGCTTTCTTT
CDR3: CASSQDFTGNTEAFF

size: -
D: TRBD1
V: TRBV13
J: TRBJ2-7
DNA: TGTGCCAGTCGTCTCCGGGACAGGGGTTACGAGCAGTACTTC
CDR3: CASRLRDRGYEQYF